This TCR beta chain was documented in a study of T-cell memory formation after mild COVID-19. About the study: TCR clustering was largely donor specific.

TCRdb re-analysed the 5' RACE reads in MiXCR, keeping a single row per CDR3 protein. The table records hundreds of thousands of distinct CDR3 sequences, around 28% of them present only once. Germline CDR1 reads SEHNR; CDR2 reads FQNEAQ (reference sequence). The V end was cut by 1 base, the J end by 7 bases, with 3 bases between. The CDR3 length is 11 residues. This sequence joins TRBV7-9 and TRBJ2-3; the D is unclear. Material for sequencing was PBMCs or a T cell subset sorted from them (not recorded which). The receptor comes from an adult woman who had mild COVID-19 (a few samples of this study predate the infection). Cell type and time point are not known. This CDR3 is CASSLDYTQYF. CDR3 bases: TGTGCCAGCAGCTTAGATTATACGCAGTATTTT.